This T cell receptor (beta chain) came from a study of shared clonotypes between healthy human individuals. Germline values: CDR1 MNHEY, CDR2 SMNVEV (reference sequence). The length of the CDR3 is 16 residues. Trimming removed 0 bases at V and 4 bases at J, with 15 bases between. Healthy HIV-negative adults with no recent acute infections or vaccinations were recruited as donors. The method was immunoSEQ multiplex PCR; TCRdb's version includes in-frame clones alone and lacks a portion of them. The sample lists about 690,000 clones, less than 95% occurring once. Sample: memory CD8+ T cells from PBMCs. The subset is: CD45RO+ cells pooled with CCR7-negative TemRA cells. This clonotype was sampled from a man between 18 and 29 years old in good health. Some clones in this sample may be carry-over from other donors' samples. The chain uses TRBV27 and TRBJ1-1; perhaps TRBD1 as D (6 bases). CDR3 sequence reads: CASSLSSGAAGTEAFF. The CDR3 coding sequence is TGTGCCAGCAGTTTATCGTCGGGGGCGGCGGGCACTGAAGCTTTCTTT.